The 12 T cell receptor beta chains below all came from one sample that was sequenced in a study of Tregs in tolerant kidney transplant recipients. Profiled with immunoSEQ multiplex PCR; TCRdb holds only in-frame clones, not every one. The sample has 65,000 or so clones; approximately 89% are singletons. Related graft donors supplied nonmyeloablative bone marrow transplants, and mixed chimerism was transient. Sequencing used CD4+ T cells from blood (PBMCs), obtained 6 months after the transplant. Receptors originate from a human patient who received a combined kidney and bone marrow transplant. Some T cells may be the graft donor's.

Note on this clone: The CDR3 carries no conserved terminal phenylalanine or tryptophan, so it likely arises from a read error. The chain has TRBV28 and TRBJ1-2, with 8 bases matching TRBD1. V shed 7 bases, J shed 9 bases, and the junction held 13 bases outside the gene matches. The CDR3 is 14 amino acids. The germline V gene has CDR1 MDHEN and CDR2 SYDVKM. CDR3: CASTSPPGGESYTL. In nucleotides, the CDR3 is TGTGCCAGCACCTCCCCTCCAGGGGGCGAGAGCTACACCCTC.

With respect to this clone: The germline gene is not matched at one end of the junction; a read error may be the cause. This chain uses TRBV7-3 with TRBJ2-3; 8 positions match TRBD1. The CDR3 is 15 amino acids. CDR1 SGHTA and CDR2 FQGTGA come from the germline V gene. As DNA, the CDR3 is TGTGCTAGCAGCCTGGGCAGGGGGCGAACAGATACGCAGTATTTT. Its translation: CASSLGRGRTDTQYF.

The chain carries TRBV5-5 and TRBJ2-1; TRBD2 is a possible D gene (8 bases). CDR1 SGHKS and CDR2 YYEKEE come from the germline V gene (reference sequence). Trimming left V 4 bases short and J 2 bases short, with 13 bases between. The CDR3 covers 15 residues. This chain's CDR3 is CASSISGTAYNEQFF. CDR3 in DNA: TGTGCCAGCAGCATTAGCGGGACAGCCTACAATGAGCAGTTCTTC. The whole variable domain, remainder taken from reference TRBV5-5 and TRBJ2-1, is DAGVTQSPTHLIKTRGQQVTLRCSPISGHKSVSWYQQVLGQGPQFIFQYYEKEERGRGNFPDRFSARQFPNYSSELNVNALLLGDSALYLCASSISGTAYNEQFFGPGTRLTVL.

The chain uses TRBV19 and TRBJ1-1; D is undetermined. The germline V gene encodes CDR1 LNHDA and CDR2 SQIVND (reference sequence). The length of the CDR3 is 14 residues. Trimming took off 3 bases at V and 5 bases at J, with 13 bases between the two ends. CDR3 in DNA: TGTGCCAGTAGTATTGCCGGAGGTAGGACTGAAGCTTTCTTT. Its protein product is CASSIAGGRTEAFF.

This clone was seen just once. The chain recombines TRBV7-3 with TRBJ2-1, with 9 nucleotides matching TRBD2. Germline loops: CDR1 SGHTA, CDR2 FQGTGA. The CDR3 has 16 amino acids. Germline trimming cut 2 bases from V and 6 bases from J; bases unmatched to any gene: 8. The DNA of the CDR3 is TGTGCCAGCAGCTTATTGGCCGGGACTAGCCTCAATGAGCAGTTCTTC. Its protein is CASSLLAGTSLNEQFF.

The V and J genes are TRBV5-1 and TRBJ1-1, with D perhaps TRBD1 (5 bases). The CDR3 has 16 residues. The germline CDR1 and CDR2 sequences are SGHRS and YFSETQ. V was shortened by 0 bases and J by 2 bases, with 14 bases between the two germline ends. CDR3 DNA: TGCGCCAGCAGCTTGGCCGTGGGGCAGGGCAACACTGAAGCTTTCTTT. Amino acid sequence: CASSLAVGQGNTEAFF.

The rearrangement uses TRBV10-3 and TRBJ2-7, with 7 bases aligning to TRBD1. The germline V gene encodes CDR1 ENHRY and CDR2 SYGVKD. With V trimmed by 5 bases and J by 4 bases, 8 bases remained unmatched. This CDR3 has 14 residues. CDR3 DNA: TGTGCCATCAGTAAGGGACAGTTCTTTTACGAGCAGTACTTC. It encodes CAISKGQFFYEQYF.

The CDR3 coding sequence is TGCGCCAGCAGCCCCCCGGCAGATACGCAGTATTTT. It is translated as CASSPPADTQYF. The rearrangement joins TRBV4-1 to TRBJ2-3; D is uncertain. V was clipped by 4 bases and J by 4 bases, with 6 bases between them. The germline gives CDR1 MGHRA, CDR2 YSYEKL. CDR3 length: 12 amino acids.

The chain uses TRBV6-6 and TRBJ1-1; D is possibly TRBD1 (6 bases). V was cut by 7 bases and J by 0 bases, with 12 bases left in between. CDR1 and CDR2 from the germline V gene are MNHNY and SVGAGI (reference sequence). The CDR3 runs to 14 residues. The CDR3: CASIAGTLNTEAFF. For the CDR3, the DNA is TGTGCCAGCATCGCCGGGACACTGAACACTGAAGCTTTCTTT.

V is TRBV9 and J is TRBJ1-5; 8 nucleotides line up with TRBD1. CDR3 length: 14 residues. The ends lost 4 bases at V and 1 base at J; junction bases unmatched: 1. Germline assignment: CDR1 SGDLS and CDR2 YYNGEE. CDR3 DNA sequence: TGTGCCAGCAGCCGACAGGGGAGCAATCAGCCCCAGCATTTT. Translated, it gives CASSRQGSNQPQHF.

V is TRBV4-2 and J is TRBJ1-2, with 8 bases fitting TRBD1. The germline V gene has CDR1 LGHNA and CDR2 YNFKEQ. Germline trimming cut 0 bases from V and 5 bases from J; bases unmatched to any gene: 5. The CDR3 consists of 15 residues. CDR3 sequence reads: CASSQDWDRTYGYTF. CDR3 nucleotide sequence: TGTGCCAGCAGCCAAGATTGGGACAGGACTTATGGCTACACCTTC.

The genes are TRBV29-1 and TRBJ2-5; 12 positions agree with TRBD2. The last part of the DNA fits TRBJ2-7 better; the J call may be wrong. Germline CDR1 SQVTM, CDR2 ANQGSEA. This CDR3 is 14 amino acids long. CDR3 DNA sequence: TGCAGCGTCCTCGGACTAGCGGGGAAGTACGAGCAGTACTTC. This codes for CSVLGLAGKYEQYF.